This TCR beta chain came from a study of molecular identifiers for immune sequencing clone quantification. Study overall: RNA, taken in replicates from approximately 20,000 or 100,000 naive CD8 cells, was split five ways, with four sequenced.

This clonotype was seen only once. In preparing bulk TCR libraries, previously described methods and listed TCR primers were used. TCRdb independently ran MiXCR on the PCR reads; one entry per CDR3 protein. The table lists hundreds of thousands of distinct CDR3 sequences, 24% of them singletons. Germline CDR1 reads PRHDT; CDR2 reads FYEKMQ (reference sequence). Trimming cost V 4 bases and J 4 bases, with 19 bases left between them. The CDR3 covers 16 residues. It was from roughly 20,000 to 1,000,000 sorted cells, with 10%, 30% or 50% RNA, that naive CD8 libraries came. The sequencing sample was made of naive CD8+ T cells from blood, with Jurkat cell RNA spiked in. Noted subset: FACS-sorted CD8+CD4-CCR7+CD45RA+ naive T cells. The genes are TRBV13 and TRBJ2-5; D might be TRBD1 (6 bases). The receptor was derived from a human donor in good health. Some libraries in this study had Jurkat cell RNA spiked in. For the CDR3, the DNA is TGTGCCAGCAGCTCGAACCAGGACAGCCTTTCAGAGACCCAGTACTTC. It codes for CASSSNQDSLSETQYF.